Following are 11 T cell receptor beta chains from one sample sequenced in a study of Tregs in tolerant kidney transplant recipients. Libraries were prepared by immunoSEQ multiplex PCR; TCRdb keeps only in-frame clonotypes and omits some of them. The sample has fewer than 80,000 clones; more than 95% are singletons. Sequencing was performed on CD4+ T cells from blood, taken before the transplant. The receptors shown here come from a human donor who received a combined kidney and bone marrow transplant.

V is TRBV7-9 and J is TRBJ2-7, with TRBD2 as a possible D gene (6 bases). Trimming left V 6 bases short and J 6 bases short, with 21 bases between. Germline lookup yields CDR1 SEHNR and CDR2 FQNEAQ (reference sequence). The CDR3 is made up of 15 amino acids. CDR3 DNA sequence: TGTGCCAGCAGTCCAACCGGGAGCAAAAGATTCGAGCAGTACTTC. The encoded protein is CASSPTGSKRFEQYF.

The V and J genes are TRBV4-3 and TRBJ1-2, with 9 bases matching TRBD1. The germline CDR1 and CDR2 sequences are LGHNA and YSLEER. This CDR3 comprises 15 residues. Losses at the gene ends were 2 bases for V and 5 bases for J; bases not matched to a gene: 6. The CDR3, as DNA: TGCGCCAGCAGCCAACGGACAGGGGCCCTTTATGGCTACACCTTC. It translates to CASSQRTGALYGYTF.

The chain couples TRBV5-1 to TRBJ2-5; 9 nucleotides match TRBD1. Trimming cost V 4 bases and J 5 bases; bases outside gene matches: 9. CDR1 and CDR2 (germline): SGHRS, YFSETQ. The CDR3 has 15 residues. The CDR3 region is CASSRGQGREETQYF. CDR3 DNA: TGCGCCAGCAGCCGCGGACAGGGGAGGGAGGAGACCCAGTACTTC.

Here the CDR3 reads CASSLVGQGIDEQFF. CDR3 bases: TGTGCCAGCAGCTTAGTTGGTCAGGGGATAGATGAGCAGTTCTTC. This sequence joins TRBV11-3 and TRBJ2-1; D perhaps matches TRBD1 (6 bases). CDR3 length: 15 amino acids. Germline V gene data show CDR1 as SGHNT and CDR2 as YENEEA. V was clipped by 1 base and J by 8 bases, with 15 bases between them.

CDR3 nucleotide sequence: TGTGCCAGCAGCTTAAGGGGAGGCTACCTAGGAGATACGCAGTATTTT. Translating it yields CASSLRGGYLGDTQYF. V usage is TRBV7-3 and J usage is TRBJ2-3; TRBD2 is a possible D gene (6 bases). The CDR3 is 16 residues long. Per the germline V gene, CDR1 is SGHTA and CDR2 is FQGTGA. The germline V and J ends were trimmed by 1 base and 5 bases, with 16 bases remaining between them.

In nucleotides, the CDR3 is TGCGCCAGCAGCTTGCTGGACACCTACGAGCAGTACTTC. Protein: CASSLLDTYEQYF. The rearrangement links TRBV5-1 to TRBJ2-5, with D tentatively TRBD1 (5 bases). The J call is uncertain, as TRBJ2-7 better fits the DNA end. Per the germline V gene, CDR1 is SGHRS and CDR2 is YFSETQ. The CDR3 is made up of 13 amino acids.

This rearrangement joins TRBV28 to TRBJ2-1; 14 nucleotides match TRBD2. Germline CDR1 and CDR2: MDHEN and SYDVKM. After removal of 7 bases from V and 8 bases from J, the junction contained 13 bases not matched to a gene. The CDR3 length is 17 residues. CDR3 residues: CASIYPGTSGRLDEQFF. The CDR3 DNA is TGTGCCAGCATCTATCCCGGGACTAGCGGGAGACTAGATGAGCAGTTCTTC.

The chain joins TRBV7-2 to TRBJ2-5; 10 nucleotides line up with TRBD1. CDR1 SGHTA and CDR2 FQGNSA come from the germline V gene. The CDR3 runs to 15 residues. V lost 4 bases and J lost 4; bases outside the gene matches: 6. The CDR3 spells CASSSQTGGGETQYF. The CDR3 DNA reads TGTGCCAGCAGCTCCCAGACAGGGGGCGGAGAGACCCAGTACTTC.

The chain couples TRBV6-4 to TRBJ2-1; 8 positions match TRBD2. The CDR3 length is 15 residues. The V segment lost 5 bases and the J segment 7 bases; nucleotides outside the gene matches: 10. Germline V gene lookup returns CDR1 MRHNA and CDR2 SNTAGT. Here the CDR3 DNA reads TGTGCCAGCAGTCCCCAGTCGGGAGGGCCGAATGAGCAGTTCTTC. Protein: CASSPQSGGPNEQFF.

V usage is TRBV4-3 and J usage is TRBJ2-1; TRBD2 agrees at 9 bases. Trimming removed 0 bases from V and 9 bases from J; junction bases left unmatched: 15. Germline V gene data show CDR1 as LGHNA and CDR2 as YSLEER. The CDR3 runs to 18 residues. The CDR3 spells CASSQDLTAGGGNSEQFF. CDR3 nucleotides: TGCGCCAGCAGCCAAGATCTTACAGCGGGGGGCGGTAACAGTGAGCAGTTCTTC.

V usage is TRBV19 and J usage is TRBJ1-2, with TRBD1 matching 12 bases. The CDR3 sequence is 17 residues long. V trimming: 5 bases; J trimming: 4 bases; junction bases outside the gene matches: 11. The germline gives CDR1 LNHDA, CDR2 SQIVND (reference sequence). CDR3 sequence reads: CASSPRGTGGLGYGYTF. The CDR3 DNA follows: TGTGCCAGTAGTCCCCGGGGGACAGGGGGCTTAGGCTATGGCTACACCTTC. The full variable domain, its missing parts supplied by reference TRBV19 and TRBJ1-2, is DGGITQSPKYLFRKEGQNVTLSCEQNLNHDAMYWYRQDPGQGLRLIYYSQIVNDFQKGDIAEGYSVSREKKESFPLTVTSAQKNPTAFYLCASSPRGTGGLGYGYTFGSGTRLTVV.